This T cell receptor (beta chain) was profiled in a study of shared clonotypes between healthy human individuals. Generated by immunoSEQ multiplex PCR, the TCRdb table keeps only in-frame clones and is missing some. The sample contains about 730,000 clones, 72% of which appear only once. The germline V gene encodes CDR1 SGHTA and CDR2 FQGNSA. Losses at the gene ends were 4 bases for V and 12 bases for J; bases not matched to a gene: 13. The CDR3 length is 15 residues. This sequence joins TRBV7-2 and TRBJ2-1, with TRBD2 identical over 9 bases. Sequences were obtained from memory CD4+ T cells sorted from blood. The sample's subset: CD45RA-negative fraction. This clonotype was obtained from a woman between 25 and 40 years old in good health. The CDR3 sequence is CASSSEMVAGEVQFF. The CDR3 region has the DNA TGTGCCAGCAGCTCCGAAATGGTAGCGGGAGAAGTGCAGTTCTTC.